This TCR beta chain was captured by sequencing in a study of Ad26.COV2.S vaccination and SARS-CoV-2 variants. The ends lost 6 bases at V and 10 bases at J; junction bases unmatched: 6. Germline V gene data show CDR1 as MNHEY and CDR2 as SMNVEV (reference sequence). The CDR3 length is 14 residues. The sample's treatment: roughly 20 received Ad26.COV2.S at low or high dose, single or two shots; 5 received placebo; per-sample allocation not given. Each sample was drawn 63 days after the first injection (of vaccine or placebo). An Ad26 vector carrying the Wuhan-strain SARS-CoV-2 spike served as the vaccine. Sequencing used immunoSEQ multiplex PCR; TCRdb keeps in-frame clones, though not all of them. The table shows about 680,000 clones, with approximately 88% occurring only once. General observations from the study: The analyses of TCR breadth and depth may have understated the size of total T cell responses.

Remarks on this clone: What it binds is unknown.

The gene calls are TRBV27 and TRBJ1-6; 10 bases line up with TRBD1. This TCR derives from a person between 18 and 65 years old who received the Ad26.COV2.S COVID-19 vaccine or a placebo. This specimen was peripheral blood, taken in a trial of Ad26.COV2.S vaccine versus placebo. The CDR3 loop reads CASRTGTGVSPLHF. In DNA form, the CDR3 reads TGTGCCAGCAGAACCGGGACAGGGGTCTCACCCCTCCACTTT.